This T cell receptor beta chain was obtained from a study of CD8+CD57+ T cells in acquired aplastic anemia (dated by TCRdb to the late 2010s). Concerning the study at large: On average, sorted CD4+ and CD8+ cells yielded roughly 3.4 ug of extracted DNA, with a range of about 0.19 to 30 ug. Findings and caveats that apply to the study as a whole: CD8+ Simpson's diversity did not differ significantly between patients and healthy controls (P=0.060). Roughly 30 CD8+ CDR3 sequences were found to be shared between patients and controls, but these sequences appeared to be highly expressed in patients and within the immunodominant clones of the patients.

The study deep-sequenced TCR repertoires of sorted CD4+ and CD8+ blood T cells from severe aplastic anemia patients and healthy subjects. Ficoll-Paque density gradient centrifugation was used to isolate peripheral blood mononuclear cells. CD4+ and CD8+ T cells were sorted by FACS or magnetic beads before DNA extraction. The CDR3 measures 15 amino acids from cysteine to phenylalanine. The retained sequence is limited to the CDR3, 45 bases, with the frame set at the first base. From the germline V gene, CDR1 is ENHRY and CDR2 is SYGVKD. Of note for this clonotype: Which antigen it targets is not known. At one end the junction does not follow the germline gene, possibly because of a read error.

Profiling of TCR beta VDJ combinations and CDR3 sequences used genomic DNA as the template. An Illumina HiSeq 2000 was used for TCR repertoire sequencing. In the paper's pipeline: Repertoire assessment relied on Simpson's diversity index, CDR3 size and DJ length profiles, and TRBV/TRBJ rearrangement plots. Whichever DNA sequence was most abundant in the deep sequencing data was defined as the immunodominant clone. CDR3 amino acid sequences were checked for sharing between subjects and were compared against published repertoires and the VDJdb database. TCRdb reprocessing: public reads trimmed at Q25 with fastp, clones called with MiXCR, in-frame beta chains kept. One record per CDR3 amino acid sequence lists the most common genes and DNA. TCRdb's processing, not the authors' own work, is the source of the V and J calls. The sample table holds approximately 200,000 distinct CDR3 sequences, of which 64% were seen once. The top ten constitute just over 45% of the sample.

Sample: sorted CD4+, CD8+, or CD8+CD57+ T cells (not recorded which) from PBMCs. The receptor comes from a human donor with severe aplastic anemia or a healthy control (not recorded which). The rearranged chain carries TRBV10-3 and TRBJ1-4, with 8 bases in between that match TRBD1. The CDR3 protein is CASSKQGTGNEKLFF. The DNA is as follows: TGTGCCAGCAGTAAACAAGGGACAGGAAATGAAAAACTGTTTTTT.